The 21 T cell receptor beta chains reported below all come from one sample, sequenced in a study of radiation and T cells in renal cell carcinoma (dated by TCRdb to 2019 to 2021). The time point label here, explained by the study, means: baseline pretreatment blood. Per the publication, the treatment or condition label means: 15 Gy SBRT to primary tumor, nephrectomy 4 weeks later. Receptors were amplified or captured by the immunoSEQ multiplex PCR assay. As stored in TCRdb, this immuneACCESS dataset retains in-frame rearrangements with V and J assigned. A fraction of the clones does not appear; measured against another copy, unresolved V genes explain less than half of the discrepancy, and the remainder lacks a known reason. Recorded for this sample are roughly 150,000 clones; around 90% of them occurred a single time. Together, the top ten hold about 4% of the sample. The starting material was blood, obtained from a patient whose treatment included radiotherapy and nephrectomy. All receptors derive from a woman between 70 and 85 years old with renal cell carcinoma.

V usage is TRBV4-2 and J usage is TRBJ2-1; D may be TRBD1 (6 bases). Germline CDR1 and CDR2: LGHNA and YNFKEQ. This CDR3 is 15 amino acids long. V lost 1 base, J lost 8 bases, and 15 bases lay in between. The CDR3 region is CASSQVAQGRDEQFF. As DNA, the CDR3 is TGTGCCAGCAGCCAAGTAGCCCAGGGGCGGGATGAGCAGTTCTTC.

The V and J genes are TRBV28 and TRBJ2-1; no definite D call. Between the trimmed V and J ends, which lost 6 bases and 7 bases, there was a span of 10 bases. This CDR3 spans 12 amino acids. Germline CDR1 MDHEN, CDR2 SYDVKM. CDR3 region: CASSLGRNEQFF. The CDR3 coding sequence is TGTGCCAGCAGCCTTGGAAGGAATGAGCAGTTCTTC.

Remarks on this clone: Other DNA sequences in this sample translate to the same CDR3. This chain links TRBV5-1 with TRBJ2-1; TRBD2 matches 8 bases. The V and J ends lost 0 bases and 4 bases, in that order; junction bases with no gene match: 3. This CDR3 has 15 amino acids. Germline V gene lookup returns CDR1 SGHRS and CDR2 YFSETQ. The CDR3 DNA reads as TGCGCCAGCAGCTTGGCAGCGGGGGCGTACAATGAGCAGTTCTTC. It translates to CASSLAAGAYNEQFF. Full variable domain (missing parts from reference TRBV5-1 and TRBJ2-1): KAGVTQTPRYLIKTRGQQVTLSCSPISGHRSVSWYQQTPGQGLQFLFEYFSETQRNKGNFPGRFSGRQFSNSRSEMNVSTLELGDSALYLCASSLAAGAYNEQFFGPGTRLTVL.

The CDR3 nucleotides are TGTGCCAGTAGTATAGGACAGGGAGACTATGGCTACACCTTC. Translated: CASSIGQGDYGYTF. The V gene is TRBV19, the J gene TRBJ1-2, with 7 positions matching TRBD1. This CDR3 is built from 14 residues. Germline V gives CDR1 LNHDA, CDR2 SQIVND (reference sequence). The trim removed 1 base at V and 3 bases at J, leaving 2 bases unmatched.

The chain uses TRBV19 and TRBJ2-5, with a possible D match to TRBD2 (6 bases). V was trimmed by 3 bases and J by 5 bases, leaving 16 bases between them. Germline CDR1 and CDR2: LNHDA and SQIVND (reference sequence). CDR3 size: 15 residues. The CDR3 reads CASSIQSAGRETQYF. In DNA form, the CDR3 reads TGTGCCAGTAGTATCCAATCCGCAGGGAGGGAGACCCAGTACTTC.

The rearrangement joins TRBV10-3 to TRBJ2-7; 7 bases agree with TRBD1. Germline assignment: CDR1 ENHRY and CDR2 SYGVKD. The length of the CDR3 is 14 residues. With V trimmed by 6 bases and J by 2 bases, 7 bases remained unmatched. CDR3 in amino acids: CAISLTGQTYEQYF. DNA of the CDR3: TGTGCCATCAGCCTAACGGGACAGACCTACGAGCAGTACTTC.

This chain's CDR3 is CSVVLDTEAFF. CDR3 bases: TGCAGCGTTGTGCTGGACACTGAAGCTTTCTTT. The chain joins TRBV29-1 to TRBJ1-1; D gene unclear. Germline CDR1 reads SQVTM; CDR2 reads ANQGSEA. Trimming removed 4 bases from V and 3 bases from J, with 6 bases in between. This CDR3 has 11 residues.

CDR3 DNA: TGTGCCAGTAGTACCGGGACAGTCCGAGCCGTGCCCAATGAGCAGTTCTTC. This codes for CASSTGTVRAVPNEQFF. This chain joins TRBV19 and TRBJ2-1, with 7 bases lining up with TRBD1. Germline V gene sequence: CDR1 LNHDA, CDR2 SQIVND (reference sequence). Trimming at V came to 4 bases and at J to 6 bases, leaving 15 bases not matched to a gene. The CDR3 is made up of 17 amino acids.

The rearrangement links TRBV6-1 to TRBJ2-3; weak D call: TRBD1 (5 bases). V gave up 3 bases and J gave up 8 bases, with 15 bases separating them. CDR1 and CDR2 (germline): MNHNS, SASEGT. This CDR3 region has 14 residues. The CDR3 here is CASSEAPRQGTQYF. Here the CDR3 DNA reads TGTGCCAGCAGTGAGGCCCCCAGGCAGGGTACGCAGTATTTT.

The CDR3 protein is CASSQEAGTSGGAGYEQYF. DNA for the CDR3: TGCGCCAGCAGCCAAGAGGCCGGGACTAGCGGGGGGGCCGGTTACGAGCAGTACTTC. The V and J genes are TRBV4-1 and TRBJ2-7; 16 bases agree with TRBD2. CDR1 is MGHRA and CDR2 is YSYEKL in the germline V gene. The CDR3 covers 19 residues. The J segment lost 4 bases and the V segment lost 0 bases, leaving 9 bases of the junction unmatched.

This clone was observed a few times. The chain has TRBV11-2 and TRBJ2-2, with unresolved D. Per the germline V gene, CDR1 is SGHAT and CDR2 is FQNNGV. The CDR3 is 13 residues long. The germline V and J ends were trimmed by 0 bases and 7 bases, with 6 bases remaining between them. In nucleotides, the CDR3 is TGTGCCAGCAGCTTAGAAAGAGGCGGGGAGCTGTTTTTT. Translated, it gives CASSLERGGELFF.

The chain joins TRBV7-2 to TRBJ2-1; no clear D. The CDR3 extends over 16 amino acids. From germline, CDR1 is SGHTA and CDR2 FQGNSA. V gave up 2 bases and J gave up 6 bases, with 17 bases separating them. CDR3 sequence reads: CASSLRLAQPPNEQFF. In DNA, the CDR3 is TGTGCCAGCAGCTTAAGGCTGGCCCAGCCCCCCAATGAGCAGTTCTTC.

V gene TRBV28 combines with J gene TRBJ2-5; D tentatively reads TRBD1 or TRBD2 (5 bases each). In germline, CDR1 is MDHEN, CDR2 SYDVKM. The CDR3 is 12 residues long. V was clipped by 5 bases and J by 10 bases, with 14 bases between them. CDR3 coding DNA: TGTGCCAGCAGTGTCTCGACAGAGGGCCAGTACTTC. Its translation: CASSVSTEGQYF.

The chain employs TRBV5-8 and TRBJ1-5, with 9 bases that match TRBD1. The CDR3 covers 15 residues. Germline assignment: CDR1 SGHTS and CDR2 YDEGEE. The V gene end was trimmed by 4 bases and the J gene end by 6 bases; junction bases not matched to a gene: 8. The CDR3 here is CASSNGQGIGQPQHF. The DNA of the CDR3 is TGTGCCAGCAGCAATGGACAGGGGATCGGTCAGCCCCAGCATTTT.

The CDR3 region is CASSFGSDQPQHF. The CDR3 DNA reads TGCGCCAGCAGCTTTGGGTCGGATCAGCCCCAGCATTTT. This rearrangement joins TRBV5-1 to TRBJ1-5; D is uncertain. This CDR3 contains 13 residues. Germline CDR1 and CDR2: SGHRS and YFSETQ. The V end lost 2 bases, the J end lost 5 bases, and 8 bases lay between the germline ends.

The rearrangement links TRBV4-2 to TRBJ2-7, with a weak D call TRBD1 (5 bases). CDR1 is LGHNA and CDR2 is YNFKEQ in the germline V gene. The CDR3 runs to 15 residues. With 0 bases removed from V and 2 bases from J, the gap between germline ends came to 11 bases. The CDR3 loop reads CASSQDVSGTYEQYF. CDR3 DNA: TGTGCCAGCAGCCAAGATGTGTCAGGGACCTACGAGCAGTACTTC.

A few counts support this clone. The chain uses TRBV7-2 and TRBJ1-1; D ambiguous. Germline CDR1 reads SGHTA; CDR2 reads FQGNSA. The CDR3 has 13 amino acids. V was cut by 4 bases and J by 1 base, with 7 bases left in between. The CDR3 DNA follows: TGTGCCAGCAGCTACGGTCCGAACACTGAAGCTTTCTTT. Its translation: CASSYGPNTEAFF.

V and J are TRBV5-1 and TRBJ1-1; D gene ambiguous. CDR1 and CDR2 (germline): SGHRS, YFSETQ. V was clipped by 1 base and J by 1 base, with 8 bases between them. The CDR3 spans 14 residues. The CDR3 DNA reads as TGCGCCAGCAGCTTGCGTTCCAGGAACACTGAAGCTTTCTTT. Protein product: CASSLRSRNTEAFF.

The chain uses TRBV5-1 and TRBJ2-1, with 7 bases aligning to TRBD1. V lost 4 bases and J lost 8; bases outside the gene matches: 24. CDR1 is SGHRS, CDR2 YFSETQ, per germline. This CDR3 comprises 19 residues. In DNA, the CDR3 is TGCGCCAGCAGCCCTACATGGGACAGCCTTAGGGGCTTTGGGGATGAGCAGTTCTTC. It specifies CASSPTWDSLRGFGDEQFF.

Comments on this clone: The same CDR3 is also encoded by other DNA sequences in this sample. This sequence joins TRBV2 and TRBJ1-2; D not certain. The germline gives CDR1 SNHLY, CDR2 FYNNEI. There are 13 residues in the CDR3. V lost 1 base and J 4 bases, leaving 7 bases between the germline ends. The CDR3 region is CASSEGGSYGYTF. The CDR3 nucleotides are TGTGCCAGCAGTGAAGGAGGGTCCTATGGCTACACCTTC.

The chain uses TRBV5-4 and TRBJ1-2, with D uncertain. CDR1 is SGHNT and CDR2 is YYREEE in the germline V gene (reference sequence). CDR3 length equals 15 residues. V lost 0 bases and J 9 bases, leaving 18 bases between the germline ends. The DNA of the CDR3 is TGTGCCAGCAGCTTGGAGGCCAGTATTCTATATAGCTACACCTTC. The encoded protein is CASSLEASILYSYTF. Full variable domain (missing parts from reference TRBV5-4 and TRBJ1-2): ETGVTQSPTHLIKTRGQQVTLRCSSQSGHNTVSWYQQALGQGPQFIFQYYREEENGRGNFPPRFSGLQFPNYSSELNVNALELDDSALYLCASSLEASILYSYTFGSGTRLTVV.